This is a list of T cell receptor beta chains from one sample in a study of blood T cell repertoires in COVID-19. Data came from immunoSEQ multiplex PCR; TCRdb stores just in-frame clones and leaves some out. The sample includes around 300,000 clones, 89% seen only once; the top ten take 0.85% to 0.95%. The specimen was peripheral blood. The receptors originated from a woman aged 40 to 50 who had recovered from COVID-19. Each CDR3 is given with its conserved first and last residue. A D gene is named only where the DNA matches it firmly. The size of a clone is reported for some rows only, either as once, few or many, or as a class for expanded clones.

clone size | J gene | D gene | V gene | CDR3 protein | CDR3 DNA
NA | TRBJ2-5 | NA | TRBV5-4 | CASRRGEGETQYF | TGTGCCAGCAGGCGGGGCGAAGGAGAGACCCAGTACTTC
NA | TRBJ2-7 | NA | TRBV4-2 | CASSSELAYEQYF | TGTGCCAGCAGCTCAGAACTAGCCTACGAGCAGTACTTC
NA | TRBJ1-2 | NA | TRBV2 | CASSEEGRGFVGYTF | TGTGCCAGCAGTGAAGAGGGCCGGGGGTTTGTTGGCTACACCTTC
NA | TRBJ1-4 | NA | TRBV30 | CAWSVYSYEKLFF | TGTGCCTGGAGTGTTTACAGCTATGAAAAACTGTTTTTT
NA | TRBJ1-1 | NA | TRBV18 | CASSPPLGREVDTEAFF | TGTGCCAGCTCACCACCCCTGGGGAGGGAAGTGGACACTGAAGCTTTCTTT
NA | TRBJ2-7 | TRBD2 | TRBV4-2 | CASSQASGSYEQYF | TGTGCCAGCAGCCAAGCTAGCGGGAGTTACGAGCAGTACTTC
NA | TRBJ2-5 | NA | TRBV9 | CASSVVPDQETQYF | TGTGCCAGCAGCGTAGTGCCAGACCAAGAGACCCAGTACTTC
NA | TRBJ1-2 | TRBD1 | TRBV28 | CASSYNRGPLNYGYTF | TGTGCCAGCAGTTATAACAGGGGCCCCCTTAACTATGGCTACACCTTC
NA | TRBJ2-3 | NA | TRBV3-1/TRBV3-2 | CASSQGQSTDTQYF | TGTGCCAGCAGCCAAGGACAGAGCACAGATACGCAGTATTTT
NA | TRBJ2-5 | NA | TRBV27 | CASSRGAGGETQYF | TGTGCCAGCAGTCGGGGGGCCGGGGGGGAGACCCAGTACTTC
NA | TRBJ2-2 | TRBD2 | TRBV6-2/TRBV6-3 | CASSTPGLAGGWGTGELFF | TGTGCCAGCAGTACACCGGGACTAGCGGGAGGGTGGGGCACCGGGGAGCTGTTTTTT
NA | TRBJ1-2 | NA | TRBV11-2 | CASSLVPPDSLTNYGYTF | TGTGCCAGCAGCTTAGTTCCCCCGGACAGTTTGACTAACTATGGCTACACCTTC
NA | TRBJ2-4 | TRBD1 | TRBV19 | CASTTTGEVGNIQYF | TGTGCCAGTACTACGACAGGGGAGGTCGGAAACATTCAGTACTTC
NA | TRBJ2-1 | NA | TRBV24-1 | CATSDSSYNEQFF | TGTGCCACCAGTGATTCTAGCTACAATGAGCAGTTCTTC
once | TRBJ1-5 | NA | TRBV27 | CASSLYGFNQPQHF | TGTGCCAGCAGTTTATACGGTTTCAATCAGCCCCAGCATTTT
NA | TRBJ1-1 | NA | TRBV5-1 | CASTMTGNTEAFF | TGCGCCAGCACCATGACGGGGAACACTGAAGCTTTCTTT
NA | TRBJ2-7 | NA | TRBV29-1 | CSVVVTGSYEQYF | TGCAGCGTTGTAGTTACAGGGTCCTACGAGCAGTACTTC
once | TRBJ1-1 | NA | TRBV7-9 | CASSPTENTEAFF | TGTGCCAGCAGTCCTACAGAGAACACTGAAGCTTTCTTT
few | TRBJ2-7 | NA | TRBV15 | CATSTNWGLEQYF | TGTGCCACCAGCACCAATTGGGGACTGGAGCAGTACTTC
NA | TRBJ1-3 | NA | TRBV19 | CASTGLDSGNTIYF | TGTGCCAGTACCGGACTGGACTCTGGAAACACCATATATTTT
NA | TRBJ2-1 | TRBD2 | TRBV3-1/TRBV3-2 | CASRTSGMSSYNEQFF | TGTGCCAGCAGGACTAGCGGGATGAGCTCCTACAATGAGCAGTTCTTC
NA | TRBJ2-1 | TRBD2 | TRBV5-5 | CASSFLRSGPPGNEQFF | TGTGCCAGCAGCTTCCTCCGTAGCGGGCCCCCGGGGAATGAGCAGTTCTTC
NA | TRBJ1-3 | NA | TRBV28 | CASTEVGTAGNTIYF | TGTGCCAGCACCGAGGTGGGTACCGCTGGAAACACCATATATTTT
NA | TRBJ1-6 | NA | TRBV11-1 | CASSLIRDSPLHF | TGTGCCAGCAGCTTAATCAGGGATTCACCCCTCCACTTT
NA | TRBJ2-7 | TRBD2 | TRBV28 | CASSWGTTPNYEQYF | TGTGCCAGCAGTTGGGGGACTACTCCAAACTACGAGCAGTACTTC
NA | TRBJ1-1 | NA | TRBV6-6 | CASRVRQDDTEAFF | TGTGCCAGCAGAGTCCGACAGGACGACACTGAAGCTTTCTTT
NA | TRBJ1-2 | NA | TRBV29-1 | CSVETGLGYTF | TGCAGCGTTGAAACAGGGCTAGGCTACACCTTC
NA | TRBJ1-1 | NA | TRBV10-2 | CASRGRTEAFF | TGCGCCAGCCGAGGGCGCACTGAAGCTTTCTTT
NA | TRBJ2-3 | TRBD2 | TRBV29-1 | CSVAGGGRATDTQYF | TGCAGCGTGGCCGGGGGGGGGCGCGCCACAGATACGCAGTATTTT
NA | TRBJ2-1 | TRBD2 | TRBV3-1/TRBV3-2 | CASSPGLALYNEQFF | TGTGCCAGCAGCCCCGGACTAGCGCTATACAATGAGCAGTTCTTC
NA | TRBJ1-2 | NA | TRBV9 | CASSVNRLGYGYTF | TGTGCCAGCAGCGTCAACAGGCTTGGCTATGGCTACACCTTC
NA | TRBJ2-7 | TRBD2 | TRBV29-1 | CSVEVGGVEQYF | TGCAGCGTTGAAGTGGGGGGGGTCGAGCAGTACTTC
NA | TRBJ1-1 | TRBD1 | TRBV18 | CASSPWTGMNTEAFF | TGTGCCAGCTCACCCTGGACAGGCATGAACACTGAAGCTTTCTTT
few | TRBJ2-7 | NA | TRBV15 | CATSSHGGHTSPSEQYF | TGTGCCACCAGCAGCCACGGCGGACACACCAGCCCCTCCGAGCAGTACTTC
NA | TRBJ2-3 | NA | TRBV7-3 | CASSLLGRGGADTQYF | TGTGCCAGCAGCTTATTGGGAAGGGGAGGCGCAGATACGCAGTATTTT
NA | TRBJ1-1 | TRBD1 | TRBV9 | CASSVGSGGPEAFF | TGTGCCAGCAGCGTAGGTTCAGGGGGCCCCGAAGCTTTCTTT
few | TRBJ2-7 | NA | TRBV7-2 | CASSRDWGYEQYF | TGTGCCAGCAGCAGGGACTGGGGCTACGAGCAGTACTTC
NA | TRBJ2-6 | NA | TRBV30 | CAWSPAGAGGANVLTF | TGTGCCTGGAGCCCCGCGGGGGCGGGTGGGGCCAACGTCCTGACTTTC
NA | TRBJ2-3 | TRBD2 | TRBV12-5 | CASALSSGRSEDTQYF | TGTGCTAGTGCCCTATCTAGCGGGAGAAGCGAAGATACGCAGTATTTT
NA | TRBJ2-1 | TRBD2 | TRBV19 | CASTPKGLATNEQFF | TGTGCCAGTACCCCCAAGGGACTAGCGACCAATGAGCAGTTCTTC
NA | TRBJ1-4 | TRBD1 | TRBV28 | CASRNRGPNEKLFF | TGTGCCAGCAGGAACAGGGGGCCTAATGAAAAACTGTTTTTT
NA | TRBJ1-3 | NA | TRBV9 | CASSSNRASSGNTIYF | TGTGCCAGCAGCTCCAACAGGGCGAGCTCTGGAAACACCATATATTTT
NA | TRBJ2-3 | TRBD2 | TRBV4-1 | CASSQERSRTSGLTDTQYF | TGCGCCAGCAGCCAAGAGAGGTCGAGGACTAGCGGGCTCACAGATACGCAGTATTTT
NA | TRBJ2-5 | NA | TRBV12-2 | CASRLAPPTSSGRQETQYF | TGTGCAAGTCGCTTAGCACCACCGACTAGCAGCGGGAGGCAAGAGACCCAGTACTTC
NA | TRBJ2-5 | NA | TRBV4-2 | CASRQPETQYF | TGTGCCAGCAGACAACCGGAGACCCAGTACTTC
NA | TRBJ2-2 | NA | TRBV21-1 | CGFGGRLVRNTGELFF | TGTGGATTTGGGGGGAGACTAGTCAGAAACACCGGGGAGCTGTTTTTT
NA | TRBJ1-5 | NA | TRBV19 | CASKDHGGATQPQHF | TGTGCCAGTAAAGATCACGGGGGTGCGACACAGCCCCAGCATTTT
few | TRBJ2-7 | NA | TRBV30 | CAWSDSQDEQYF | TGTGCCTGGAGTGACAGCCAAGACGAGCAGTACTTC